A single sample gave rise to the 17 T cell receptor beta chains below, sequenced in a study of Graves' ophthalmopathy and Graves' hyperthyroidism. TCR beta CDR3 amplification used RNA transcripts. A first-round RT-PCR used HTBI primers, followed by a second-round multiplex PCR. One entry per CDR3 protein, called by TCRdb with MiXCR from the multiplex PCR reads. Of 620,000 or so distinct CDR3 sequences listed, roughly 20% were seen once; the top ten hold approximately 7.7%. The sample consisted of peripheral blood. The origin of the receptors is a young woman with stable Graves' hyperthyroidism. Some clones in this sample may be carry-over from other donors' samples.

In this sample, this clonotype turned up a few times. The DNA of the CDR3 is TGTGCCAGCAGTGGGGGGGTGAACTATGGCTACACCTTC. Amino acids: CASSGGVNYGYTF. The chain links TRBV12-3 or TRBV12-4 to TRBJ1-2, with D tentatively TRBD1 (5 bases). Trimming took off 5 bases at V and 2 bases at J, with 9 bases between the two ends. This CDR3 has 13 amino acids.

Many counts were recorded for this clonotype. CDR3 DNA: TGTGCCAGCAGCTTCGACAGGGCATCTGGAAACACCATATATTTT. Translation gives CASSFDRASGNTIYF. This rearrangement joins TRBV14 to TRBJ1-3; 7 bases align to TRBD1. Germline CDR1 reads SGHDN; CDR2 reads FVKESK. This CDR3 region has 15 residues. J lost 1 base, V lost 5 bases, and 5 bases had no gene match. The full variable domain, rest sourced from reference TRBV14 and TRBJ1-3, is EAGVTQFPSHSVIEKGQTVTLRCDPISGHDNLYWYRRVMGKEIKFLLHFVKESKQDESGMPNNRFLAERTGGTYSTLKVQPAELEDSGVYFCASSFDRASGNTIYFGEGSWLTVV.

The chain couples TRBV19 to TRBJ1-2; tentatively, D is TRBD1 (5 bases). The CDR3 loop spans 14 amino acids. Trimming took off 9 bases at V and 2 bases at J, with 16 bases between the two ends. Germline CDR1 LNHDA, CDR2 SQIVND (reference sequence). The CDR3 here is CASQGGQLNYGYTF. The DNA for the CDR3 is TGTGCCAGCCAGGGTGGGCAGTTGAACTATGGCTACACCTTC.

The chain has TRBV12-3 or TRBV12-4 and TRBJ1-1; D is undetermined. The CDR3 spans 14 residues. V lost 3 bases and J 4 bases, leaving 12 bases between the germline ends. CDR3 in DNA: TGTGCCAGCAGTTTTGGGGTTTGGGGCACTGAAGCTTTCTTT. This codes for CASSFGVWGTEAFF.

This clonotype was counted at least ten times. The V and J genes are TRBV5-1 and TRBJ2-7, with 7 bases aligning to TRBD1. With V trimmed by 0 bases and J by 5 bases, 8 bases remained unmatched. The length of the CDR3 is 15 residues. CDR1 and CDR2 (germline): SGHRS, YFSETQ. The CDR3 loop reads CASSLGGQTGNEQYF. Written as DNA, the CDR3 is TGCGCCAGCAGCTTGGGGGGACAGACAGGGAACGAGCAGTACTTC.

At least ten counts were recorded for this clonotype. This chain joins TRBV15 and TRBJ1-1, with no clear D. This CDR3 has 14 residues. The germline V and J ends were trimmed by 1 base and 4 bases, with 10 bases remaining between them. Germline assignment: CDR1 LNHNV and CDR2 YYDKDF (reference sequence). CDR3 protein: CATSRGGLATEAFF. The CDR3 DNA is TGTGCCACCAGCAGAGGTGGGTTGGCCACTGAAGCTTTCTTT.

This chain connects TRBV4-1 to TRBJ2-7; D unresolved. Between the trimmed V and J ends, which lost 1 base and 0 bases, there was a span of 10 bases. Germline values: CDR1 MGHRA, CDR2 YSYEKL. CDR3 size: 15 residues. CDR3 sequence (DNA): TGCGCCAGCAGCCAAGGGGTACAACGCTCCTACGAGCAGTACTTC. Encoded protein: CASSQGVQRSYEQYF.

This clonotype was observed a few times. V gene TRBV20-1 combines with J gene TRBJ2-2; 8 nucleotides align to TRBD2. CDR1 DFQATT and CDR2 SNEGSKA come from the germline V gene (reference sequence). The junction had 6 bases not matched to a gene; V was cut back by 3 bases and J by 3 bases. CDR3 length: 15 residues. As DNA, the CDR3 is TGCAGTGCTAGGTCCAGCGGGAGCGACACCGGGGAGCTGTTTTTT. It yields the protein CSARSSGSDTGELFF.

This clonotype was observed many times. This rearrangement joins TRBV4-1 to TRBJ1-6, with TRBD1 matching over 8 bases. Per the germline V gene, CDR1 is MGHRA and CDR2 is YSYEKL. This CDR3 contains 15 residues. Trimming took 1 base from V and 8 from J; bases not matched to a gene: 4. The chain's CDR3 is CASSQGQGAYSPLHF. Here the CDR3 DNA reads TGCGCCAGCAGCCAAGGTCAGGGGGCATATTCACCCCTCCACTTT.

This clonotype was recorded at least ten times. The chain joins TRBV20-1 to TRBJ2-7; D ambiguous. The CDR3 runs to 14 residues. Germline assignment: CDR1 DFQATT and CDR2 SNEGSKA (reference sequence). V was trimmed by 5 bases and J by 6 bases, leaving 20 bases between them. CDR3 sequence reads: CSAGRQQLTSEQYF. The CDR3 DNA is TGCAGTGCTGGACGGCAACAACTCACCAGCGAGCAGTACTTC.

This clonotype was recorded many times. The chain uses TRBV28 and TRBJ2-2; 9 bases match TRBD1. Germline V gene data show CDR1 as MDHEN and CDR2 as SYDVKM. This CDR3 has 13 residues. The J segment lost 11 bases and the V segment lost 5 bases, leaving 6 bases of the junction unmatched. The CDR3 DNA follows: TGTGCCAGCAGTGAACTGGGACAGGGCGAGCTGTTTTTT. It encodes CASSELGQGELFF.

This clonotype appeared many times. The rearrangement links TRBV29-1 to TRBJ2-7, with D uncertain. Germline values: CDR1 SQVTM, CDR2 ANQGSEA. V lost 1 base and J lost 3, with 7 bases in between. The CDR3 has 12 residues. The CDR3 DNA is TGCAGCGTTGAAGCGGGCTACTACGAGCAGTACTTC. This sequence encodes CSVEAGYYEQYF.

This clonotype showed up many times. The CDR3 here is CASSLRAVGGGGEAFF. CDR3 coding DNA: TGTGCCAGCAGCTTGAGAGCAGTCGGAGGGGGAGGTGAAGCTTTCTTT. The rearrangement joins TRBV11-2 to TRBJ1-1, with TRBD1 as a possible D gene (6 bases). The germline CDR1 and CDR2 sequences are SGHAT and FQNNGV. V was clipped by 3 bases and J by 7 bases, with 21 bases between them. This CDR3 comprises 16 residues.

This clonotype has a count of ten or more. This chain links TRBV6-2 or TRBV6-3 with TRBJ2-6; no firm D call. V was clipped by 7 bases and J by 0 bases, with 4 bases between them. The CDR3 contains 13 residues. The germline CDR1 and CDR2 sequences are MNHEY and SVGEGT. The CDR3 sequence: CASITSGANVLTF. The CDR3, as DNA: TGTGCCAGCATCACCTCTGGGGCCAACGTCCTGACTTTC.

J is TRBJ1-5 and V is TRBV25-1; no firm D call. CDR3 length: 14 residues. Trimming took off 8 bases at V and 7 bases at J, with 18 bases between the two ends. Germline V lookup: CDR1 MGHDK, CDR2 SYGVNS. In DNA, the CDR3 is TGTGCCAGCCGCCCACGGGGATCGGGGCAGCCCCAGCATTTT. It yields the protein CASRPRGSGQPQHF.

This clonotype was counted a few times. The V call is TRBV27, the J call TRBJ2-6; unclear D gene. This CDR3 has 15 residues. Trimming left V 7 bases short and J 0 bases short, with 10 bases between. Germline lookup yields CDR1 MNHEY and CDR2 SMNVEV (reference sequence). CDR3 DNA: TGTGCCAGCACCCGGACGCTCTCTGGGGCCAACGTCCTGACTTTC. As protein: CASTRTLSGANVLTF.

Ten or more counts support this clonotype. This chain uses TRBV30 with TRBJ2-4; no definite D call. CDR3 length: 15 residues. The germline V gene has CDR1 GTSNPN and CDR2 SVGIG (reference sequence). The V end lost 7 bases, the J end lost 3 bases, and 19 bases lay between the germline ends. The CDR3 nucleotides read TGTGCCTCCCAGAAACCGACTTGGGGCAAAAACATTCAGTACTTC. It specifies CASQKPTWGKNIQYF.